The clone carrying this T cell receptor beta chain was picked up one time. The antigen remains undetermined. This sample is drawn from a study of shared clonotypes between healthy human individuals. Study in general: With ages of 18 to 49, the donors were a couple of women and a few men. General study findings and limits: Clonotypes not shared had lower generation probabilities than those common to all four donors.

Sequenced by immunoSEQ multiplex PCR; TCRdb stores in-frame clones only, minus some. Here the sample spans about 670,000 clones, roughly 70% being singletons. This CDR3 has 12 amino acids. V lost 8 bases, J lost 6 bases, and 10 bases lay in between. CDR1 is MNHEY and CDR2 is SVGAGI in the germline V gene. The V and J genes are TRBV6-5 and TRBJ1-4; D unresolved. This sequence originates from a woman aged 30 to 39 in good health. Sequenced material: memory CD4+ T cells sorted from blood. This sample's subset: CD45RA-negative fraction. The CDR3 protein is CASGLTDEKLFF. CDR3 nucleotides: TGTGCCAGCGGATTGACGGATGAAAAACTGTTTTTT.